This is a list of T cell receptor beta chains from one sample in a study of cytomegalovirus exposure and HLA in healthy donors. Libraries were prepared by immunoSEQ multiplex PCR; TCRdb keeps only in-frame clonotypes and omits some of them. The sample table sets out around 140,000 clones. What was sequenced was PBMCs. The receptors derive from a woman aged 18-30 years in good health and CMV-seronegative. Both conserved end residues are part of each CDR3. D genes are given only for firm matches.

j_call v_call d_call cdr3_aa cdr3_nt
TRBJ1-5 TRBV5-1 . CASSEAGGVNQPQHF TGCGCCAGCAGCGAGGCAGGAGGAGTCAATCAGCCCCAGCATTTT
TRBJ1-5 TRBV19 . CASSIAPGVIQPQHF TGTGCCAGTAGTATAGCCCCAGGGGTGATTCAGCCCCAGCATTTT
TRBJ2-2 TRBV5-1 TRBD1 CASSLVLTGSGSTGELFF TGCGCCAGCAGCTTGGTGCTGACAGGGAGCGGAAGCACCGGGGAGCTGTTTTTT
TRBJ2-2 TRBV7-6 TRBD2 CASRLDSGSGTGELFF TGTGCCAGCAGATTAGATAGCGGGAGCGGGACCGGGGAGCTGTTTTTT
TRBJ1-5 TRBV4-1 TRBD1 CASSQSTHDRGNQPQHF TGCGCCAGCAGCCAATCTACCCACGACAGGGGCAATCAGCCCCAGCATTTT
TRBJ2-5 TRBV15 . CATSRDPARGETQYF TGTGCCACCAGCAGAGATCCAGCAAGGGGGGAGACCCAGTACTTC
TRBJ1-3 TRBV12-5 TRBD1 CASGIAAGQGPGNTIYF TGTGCTAGTGGTATCGCGGCCGGACAGGGCCCTGGAAACACCATATATTTT
TRBJ2-1 TRBV6-5 TRBD1 CASSYGTGTGLDEQFF TGTGCCAGCAGTTACGGGACGGGGACAGGGCTGGATGAGCAGTTCTTC
TRBJ2-5 TRBV15 . CATSRGREETQYF TGTGCCACCAGCAGAGGTAGGGAGGAGACCCAGTACTTC
TRBJ2-1 TRBV6-1 . CASSEREGEGGEQFF TGTGCCAGCAGTGAACGTGAGGGAGAAGGGGGTGAGCAGTTCTTC
TRBJ1-2 TRBV19 . CASRVDRNYGYTF TGTGCCAGTAGGGTCGACAGGAACTATGGCTACACCTTC
TRBJ2-1 TRBV7-6 TRBD1 CASSSRQGSNEQFF TGTGCCAGCAGCTCCCGACAGGGGAGTAATGAGCAGTTCTTC
TRBJ2-3 TRBV27 TRBD2 CASSWTSLTDTQYF TGTGCCAGCAGTTGGACTAGCTTAACAGATACGCAGTATTTT
TRBJ2-2 TRBV7-9 . CASSPNTGKLFF TGTGCCAGCAGCCCCAACACCGGGAAGCTGTTTTTT
TRBJ1-2 TRBV25-1 TRBD1 CASSPVGDRGIYGYTF TGTGCCAGCAGTCCAGTAGGGGACAGGGGAATCTATGGCTACACCTTC
TRBJ2-6 TRBV28 . CASTSGSGANVLTF TGTGCCAGCACCTCAGGGTCTGGGGCCAACGTCCTGACTTTC
TRBJ2-7 TRBV27 TRBD2 CASSLSGPGLAGNEQYF TGTGCCAGCAGTTTATCCGGCCCCGGACTAGCCGGGAACGAGCAGTACTTC
TRBJ2-1 TRBV27 TRBD2 CASSLGTSGYNEQFF TGTGCCAGCAGTTTAGGGACTAGCGGGTACAATGAGCAGTTCTTC
TRBJ2-6 TRBV14 . CASSQEGAAAGFHSGANVLTF TGTGCCAGCAGCCAAGAGGGAGCGGCGGCTGGATTTCACTCTGGGGCCAACGTCCTGACTTTC
TRBJ2-1 TRBV6-1 . CASSEGGGSYNEQFF TGTGCCAGCAGTGAGGGCGGAGGCTCCTACAATGAGCAGTTCTTC
TRBJ1-1 TRBV29-1 . CSVVRGHTEAFF TGCAGCGTTGTAAGGGGTCACACTGAAGCTTTCTTT
TRBJ2-7 TRBV5-6 . CASSLGGYEQYF TGTGCCAGCAGCTTGGGAGGGTACGAGCAGTACTTC
TRBJ2-1 TRBV5-4 TRBD2 CASSPDIAGGNEQFF TGTGCCAGCAGCCCGGACATAGCGGGAGGAAATGAGCAGTTCTTC
TRBJ2-7 TRBV10-3 . CAISESRVVVGDRYF TGTGCCATCAGTGAGTCGAGAGTAGTTGTGGGAGATAGGTACTTC
TRBJ1-1 TRBV18 . CASAQGQNTEAFF TGTGCCAGCGCACAGGGACAGAACACTGAAGCTTTCTTT
TRBJ2-7 TRBV4-1 . CASSQEIGDSYEQYF TGCGCCAGCAGCCAAGAAATAGGGGACTCCTACGAGCAGTACTTC
TRBJ2-5 TRBV11-3 TRBD1 CASSPPGTGRETQYF TGTGCCAGCAGCCCTCCCGGGACAGGGCGAGAGACCCAGTACTTC
TRBJ1-2 TRBV9 . CASGRTGNYGYTF TGTGCCAGCGGTAGAACAGGGAACTATGGCTACACCTTC
TRBJ2-1 TRBV4-1 TRBD1 CASSRFDRATYNEQFF TGCGCCAGCAGCCGCTTCGACAGGGCAACCTACAATGAGCAGTTCTTC
TRBJ1-5 TRBV2 . CASSSRANQPQHF TGTGCCAGCAGTTCGAGGGCAAATCAGCCCCAGCATTTT
TRBJ2-5 TRBV29-1 . CSVAGTPAETQYF TGCAGCGTCGCCGGGACTCCCGCGGAGACCCAGTACTTC
TRBJ2-3 TRBV2 TRBD2 CASSPGLAASTDTQYF TGTGCCAGCAGTCCGGGACTAGCGGCTAGCACAGATACGCAGTATTTT
TRBJ2-5 TRBV7-7 TRBD1 CASSRTGSKKETQYF TGTGCTAGCAGCCGGACAGGGAGTAAGAAAGAGACCCAGTACTTC
TRBJ2-1 TRBV5-1 TRBD2 CASSPVLAGGLYYNEQFF TGCGCCAGCAGCCCAGTGCTAGCGGGAGGCCTATACTACAATGAGCAGTTCTTC
TRBJ2-1 TRBV2 TRBD2 CASQPSGLYNEQFF TGTGCCAGCCAGCCTAGCGGGCTATACAATGAGCAGTTCTTC
TRBJ1-2 TRBV29-1 TRBD1 CSVDPDRGNNYGYTF TGCAGCGTTGACCCGGACAGGGGGAATAACTATGGCTACACCTTC
TRBJ2-2 TRBV28 TRBD1 CASSDRAAGELFF TGTGCCAGCAGCGACAGGGCCGCCGGGGAGCTGTTTTTT
TRBJ2-4 TRBV10-3 TRBD1 CASAGTASLIAKNIQYF TGTGCCTCGGCCGGGACAGCTTCCCTTATAGCCAAAAACATTCAGTACTTC
TRBJ2-3 TRBV11-1 . CASSLLRGSTDTQYF TGTGCCAGCAGCTTACTTAGGGGGAGCACAGATACGCAGTATTTT
TRBJ1-1 TRBV5-1 TRBD1 CASSLWGTVDTGNTEAFF TGCGCCAGCAGCTTGTGGGGGACAGTCGATACGGGGAACACTGAAGCTTTCTTT
TRBJ2-1 TRBV4-1 TRBD2 CASSQVLAGKDEQFF TGCGCCAGCAGCCAAGTTTTAGCGGGAAAGGATGAGCAGTTCTTC
TRBJ1-4 TRBV2 . CASSYTGEKLFF TGTGCCAGCAGTTATACAGGGGAAAAACTGTTTTTT
TRBJ2-1 TRBV5-4 TRBD1 CASSTRDRGLNEQFF TGTGCCAGCAGCACCCGGGACAGGGGGCTCAATGAGCAGTTCTTC
TRBJ2-1 TRBV5-4 TRBD1 CASSSPGTDSVNEQFF TGTGCCAGCAGCTCTCCCGGGACAGATTCTGTCAATGAGCAGTTCTTC
TRBJ1-2 TRBV11-3 . CASSRAGYGYTF TGTGCCAGCAGCCGAGCCGGGTATGGCTACACCTTC
TRBJ2-2 TRBV18 TRBD2 CASSPRGGGLNTGELFF TGTGCCAGCTCACCACGCGGCGGGGGGTTGAACACCGGGGAGCTGTTTTTT
TRBJ2-1 TRBV11-2 . CASSLGTVGNEQFF TGTGCCAGCAGCTTAGGCACAGTGGGCAATGAGCAGTTCTTC
TRBJ2-5 TRBV4-2 . CASSHERDGETQYF TGTGCCAGCAGCCATGAGAGAGACGGGGAGACCCAGTACTTC